This T cell receptor (beta chain) emerged from a study of T-cell memory formation after mild COVID-19. As for the study in general: Clusters of TCRs were largely donor specific.

Study-wide findings and caveats: CD4+ contracting clones were mainly CM and EM; CD8+ ones, EMRA. CD4/CD8 balance held among clones contracting day 15 to 85, and later expanders leaned CD4+.

Germline V gene sequence: CDR1 DFQATT, CDR2 SNEGSKA (reference sequence). Between the trimmed V and J ends, which lost 1 base and 1 base, there was a span of 8 bases. The CDR3 has 13 amino acids. Researchers used 5'RACE with constant-segment primers to make TCR alpha and TCR beta cDNA libraries that carry sample barcodes and UMIs. TCRdb passed the 5' RACE reads through MiXCR, listing each CDR3 protein once. The sample yields about 350,000 distinct CDR3 sequences, approximately 13% seen once. Details on this clonotype: Its target is not known.

The TCR comes from a man in his late teens or twenties who had mild COVID-19 (a few samples of this study predate the infection). Cell type and time point are not known. This chain joins TRBV20-1 and TRBJ2-7; D is undetermined. The sample comprised PBMCs or a T cell subset sorted from them (not recorded which). The CDR3 loop is CSARGSESYEQYV. The CDR3 bases are TGCAGTGCTAGAGGGAGTGAGTCCTACGAGCAGTACGTC.